Presented here are 9 T cell receptor beta chains from one specimen sequenced in a study of Graves' ophthalmopathy and Graves' hyperthyroidism. RNA transcripts served as template for amplifying TCR beta CDR3 sequences. The first-round RT-PCR employed HTBI primers together with the Qiagen OneStep RT-PCR kit. A multiplex PCR was then performed as the second round. TCRdb recomputed calls from the multiplex PCR reads with MiXCR, one row per CDR3 protein. The sample holds some 380,000 distinct CDR3 sequences; 15% are singletons and the top ten take roughly 7%. The sample consisted of peripheral blood. Every receptor here comes from a young woman with stable Graves' hyperthyroidism.

This clonotype was seen ten or more times. The chain uses TRBV25-1 and TRBJ1-5; possible D gene TRBD1, 5 bases. In germline, CDR1 is MGHDK, CDR2 SYGVNS. The CDR3 runs 11 residues. DNA for the CDR3: TGTACCGCAGGGAACAATCAGCCCCAGCATTTT. Its protein is CTAGNNQPQHF.

This clonotype was counted at least ten times. The chain carries TRBV6-1 and TRBJ2-7; D gene ambiguous. CDR3 length equals 15 residues. V shed 2 bases and J shed 0 bases, with 11 bases lying between them. Germline V gene data show CDR1 as MNHNS and CDR2 as SASEGT. This CDR3 reads CASSERAQSSYEQYF. CDR3 sequence (DNA): TGTGCCAGCAGTGAACGGGCTCAAAGCTCCTACGAGCAGTACTTC.

The table lists this clonotype with many counts. The J gene is TRBJ2-7, the V gene TRBV6-2 or TRBV6-3; 7 positions agree with TRBD1. V lost 9 bases to trimming and J lost 0 bases; unmatched junction nucleotides: 5. Germline V CDR1 and CDR2: MNHEY, SVGEGT. The CDR3 is 13 residues long. The CDR3 bases are TGTGCCAGTAGGGACAGCAGCTCCTACGAGCAGTACTTC. Translating it yields CASRDSSSYEQYF.

This clonotype was seen a few times. The V call is TRBV19, the J call TRBJ2-3, with 8 bases matching TRBD2. This CDR3 spans 15 amino acids. V was clipped by 7 bases and J by 6 bases; unmatched bases: 12. Germline loops: CDR1 LNHDA, CDR2 SQIVND (reference sequence). The CDR3 DNA is TGTGCCAGTACCCCCCTCCCGGGGGGGTTGGATACGCAGTATTTT. Translated, it gives CASTPLPGGLDTQYF.

The chain is built from TRBV28 and TRBJ2-7; D is perhaps TRBD2 (6 bases). The CDR3 has 14 amino acids. Germline V gene sequence: CDR1 MDHEN, CDR2 SYDVKM. The V gene lost 3 bases and the J gene lost 0 bases, with 9 bases spanning the gap. CDR3 protein: CASSFGSLSYEQYF. CDR3 nucleotides: TGTGCCAGCAGTTTCGGGAGCCTCTCCTACGAGCAGTACTTC.

This clonotype was found many times. V usage is TRBV27 and J usage is TRBJ1-1, with TRBD1 as a possible D gene (5 bases). The V gene's germline CDR1 is MNHEY and CDR2 SMNVEV (reference sequence). V dropped 0 bases and J dropped 3 bases, with 11 bases sitting between them. This CDR3 has 15 residues. CDR3 in DNA: TGTGCCAGCAGTTTATCGGGGGGGGGATACACTGAAGCTTTCTTT. It yields the protein CASSLSGGGYTEAFF.

This clonotype was counted ten times or more. This chain joins TRBV12-3 or TRBV12-4 and TRBJ2-2, with D perhaps matching TRBD1 (6 bases). V was trimmed by 5 bases and J by 7 bases, leaving 14 bases between them. The length of the CDR3 is 14 residues. The CDR3 spells CASSLEGVFGELFF. The CDR3 region has the DNA TGTGCCAGCAGTCTCGAGGGGGTATTCGGGGAGCTGTTTTTT.

In the case of this clonotype: This may arise from a read error, as a much more abundant clone is one base away. The V call is TRBV10-3, the J call TRBJ2-7, with 9 bases aligning to TRBD1. Germline trimming cut 10 bases from V and 7 bases from J; bases unmatched to any gene: 14. The CDR3 covers 14 residues. CDR1 ENHRY and CDR2 SYGVKD come from the germline V gene. The CDR3 nucleotides are TGTGCCACCATTAACGAACAGGGGGCGGGTGAGCAGTACTTC. As protein: CATINEQGAGEQYF.

This chain connects TRBV7-2 to TRBJ2-4; 7 nucleotides align to TRBD1. Germline V CDR1 and CDR2: SGHTA, FQGNSA. CDR3 length: 14 residues. V shed 5 bases, J shed 1 base, and the junction held 2 bases outside the gene matches. The CDR3 protein is CASSRQGAKNIQYF. Here the CDR3 DNA reads TGTGCCAGCAGCCGACAGGGCGCCAAAAACATTCAGTACTTC.